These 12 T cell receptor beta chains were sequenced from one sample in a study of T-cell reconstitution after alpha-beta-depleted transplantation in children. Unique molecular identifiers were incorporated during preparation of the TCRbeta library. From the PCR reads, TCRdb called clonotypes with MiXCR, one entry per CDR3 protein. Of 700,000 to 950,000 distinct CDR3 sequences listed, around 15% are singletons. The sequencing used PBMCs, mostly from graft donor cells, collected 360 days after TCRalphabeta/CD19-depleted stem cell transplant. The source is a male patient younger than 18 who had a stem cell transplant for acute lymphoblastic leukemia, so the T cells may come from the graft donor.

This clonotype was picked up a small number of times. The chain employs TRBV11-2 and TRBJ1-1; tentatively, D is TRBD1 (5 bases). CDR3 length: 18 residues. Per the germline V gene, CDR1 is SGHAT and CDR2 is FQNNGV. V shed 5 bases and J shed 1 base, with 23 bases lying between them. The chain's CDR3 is CASSTLPGRSGRNTEAFF. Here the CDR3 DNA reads TGTGCCAGCAGCACCCTACCGGGGCGATCAGGAAGGAACACTGAAGCTTTCTTT.

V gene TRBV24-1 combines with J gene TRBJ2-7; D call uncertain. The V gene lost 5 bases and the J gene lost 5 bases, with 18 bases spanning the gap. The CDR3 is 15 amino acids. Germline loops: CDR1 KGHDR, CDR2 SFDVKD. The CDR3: CATSGADVPRHEQYF. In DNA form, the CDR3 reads TGTGCCACCAGTGGCGCAGACGTCCCTAGGCACGAGCAGTACTTC.

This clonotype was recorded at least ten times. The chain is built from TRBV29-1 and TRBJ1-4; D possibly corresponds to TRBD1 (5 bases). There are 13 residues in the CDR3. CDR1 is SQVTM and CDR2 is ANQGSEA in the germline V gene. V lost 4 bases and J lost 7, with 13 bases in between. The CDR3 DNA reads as TGCAGCGTTGCCCAGGGACGTGGTGAAAAACTGTTTTTT. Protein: CSVAQGRGEKLFF.

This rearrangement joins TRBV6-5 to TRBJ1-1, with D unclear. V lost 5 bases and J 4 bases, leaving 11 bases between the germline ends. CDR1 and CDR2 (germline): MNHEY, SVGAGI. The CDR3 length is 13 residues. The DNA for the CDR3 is TGTGCCAGCAGTCACCGATCCCCCACTGAAGCTTTCTTT. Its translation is CASSHRSPTEAFF.

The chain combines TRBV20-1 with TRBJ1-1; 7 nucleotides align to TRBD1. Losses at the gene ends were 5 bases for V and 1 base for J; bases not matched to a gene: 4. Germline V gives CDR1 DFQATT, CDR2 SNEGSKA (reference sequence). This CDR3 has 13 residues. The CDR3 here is CSAARTGNTEAFF. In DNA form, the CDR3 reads TGCAGTGCTGCTAGGACAGGGAACACTGAAGCTTTCTTT.

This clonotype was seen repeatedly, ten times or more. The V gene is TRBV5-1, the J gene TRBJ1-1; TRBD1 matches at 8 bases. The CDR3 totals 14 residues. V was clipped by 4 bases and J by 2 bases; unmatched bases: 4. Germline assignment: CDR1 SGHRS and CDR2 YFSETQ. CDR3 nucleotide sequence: TGCGCCAGCAGCACGGGGACAGGAAACACTGAAGCTTTCTTT. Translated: CASSTGTGNTEAFF.

CDR3 DNA sequence: TGCGCCAGCAGCTTGGAAGGCACCGAAGAGACCCAGTACTTC. It specifies CASSLEGTEETQYF. This sequence joins TRBV5-1 and TRBJ2-5; unclear D gene. Germline values: CDR1 SGHRS, CDR2 YFSETQ. Trimming took 0 bases from V and 3 from J, leaving 9 bases between them. The CDR3 length is 14 residues.

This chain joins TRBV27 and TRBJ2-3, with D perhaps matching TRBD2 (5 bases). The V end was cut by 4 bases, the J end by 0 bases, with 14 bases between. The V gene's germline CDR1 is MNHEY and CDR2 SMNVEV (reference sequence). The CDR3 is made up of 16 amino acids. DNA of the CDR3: TGTGCCAGCAGTTGGGCAGGCGGGTTTAGCACAGATACGCAGTATTTT. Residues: CASSWAGGFSTDTQYF.

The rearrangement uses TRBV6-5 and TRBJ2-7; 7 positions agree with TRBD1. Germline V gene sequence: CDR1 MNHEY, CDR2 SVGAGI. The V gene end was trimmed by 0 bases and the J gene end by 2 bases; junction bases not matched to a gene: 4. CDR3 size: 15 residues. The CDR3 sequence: CASSYSWDRAYEQYF. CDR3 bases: TGTGCCAGCAGTTACTCTTGGGACAGAGCCTACGAGCAGTACTTC.

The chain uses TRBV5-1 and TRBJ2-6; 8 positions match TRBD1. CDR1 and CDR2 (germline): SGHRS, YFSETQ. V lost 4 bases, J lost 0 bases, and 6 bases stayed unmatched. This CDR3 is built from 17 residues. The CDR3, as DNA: TGCGCCAGCAGCCCGGGACAGGCGAGCTCTGGGGCCAACGTCCTGACTTTC. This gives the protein CASSPGQASSGANVLTF.

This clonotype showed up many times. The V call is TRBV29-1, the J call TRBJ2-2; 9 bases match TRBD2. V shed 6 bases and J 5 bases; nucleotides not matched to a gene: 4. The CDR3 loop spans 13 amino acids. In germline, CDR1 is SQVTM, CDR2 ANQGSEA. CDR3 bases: TGCAGCGTACTAGCGGGCCGAACCGGGGAGCTGTTTTTT. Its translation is CSVLAGRTGELFF.

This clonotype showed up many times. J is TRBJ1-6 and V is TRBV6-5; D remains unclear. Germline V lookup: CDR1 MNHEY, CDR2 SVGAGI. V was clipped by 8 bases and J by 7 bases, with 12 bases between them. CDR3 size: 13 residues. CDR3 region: CASCLVRNSPLHF. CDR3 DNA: TGTGCCAGCTGCTTGGTGCGGAATTCACCCCTCCACTTT.